The 7 T cell receptor beta chains reported below all come from one sample, sequenced in a study of shared clonotypes between healthy human individuals. Clones were sequenced by immunoSEQ multiplex PCR, and TCRdb holds only the in-frame ones, with some missing. The sample records hundreds of thousands of clones, 74% being singletons. The sequenced sample consisted of memory CD4+ T cells sorted from blood. As for subset: CD45RA-negative fraction. These receptor sequences come from a woman aged 30 to 39 in good health.

The chain has TRBV29-1 and TRBJ1-4; D not certain. Germline CDR1 SQVTM, CDR2 ANQGSEA. The CDR3 has 11 residues. Trimming stripped 7 bases from V and 6 bases from J, with 9 bases between. The CDR3 bases are TGCAGCGCTACCTCCTATGAAAAACTGTTTTTT. It translates to CSATSYEKLFF.

V and J are TRBV6-1 and TRBJ1-1, with a possible D match to TRBD1 (5 bases). The CDR3 totals 14 residues. The V end was cut by 7 bases, the J end by 3 bases, with 15 bases between. The germline CDR1 and CDR2 sequences are MNHNS and SASEGT. In nucleotides, the CDR3 is TGTGCCAGCAATCCGGGGCAGGAGTACACTGAAGCTTTCTTT. This sequence encodes CASNPGQEYTEAFF.

V is TRBV27 and J is TRBJ2-5, with a weak D call TRBD1 (5 bases). Between the trimmed V and J ends, which lost 5 bases and 0 bases, there was a span of 16 bases. The CDR3 totals 16 residues. The germline CDR1 and CDR2 sequences are MNHEY and SMNVEV (reference sequence). In DNA, the CDR3 is TGTGCCAGCAGTCTAAGGGGTCTTGGGTACCAAGAGACCCAGTACTTC. Encoded protein: CASSLRGLGYQETQYF.

The count of this clone is one. The rearrangement uses TRBV6-1 and TRBJ2-7, with D perhaps matching TRBD2 (7 bases). V lost 4 bases and J 7 bases, leaving 26 bases between the germline ends. The germline gives CDR1 MNHNS, CDR2 SASEGT. The CDR3 length is 17 residues. Here the CDR3 reads CASSVSRGGATFKEQYF. The CDR3 nucleotides are TGTGCCAGCAGTGTCTCTCGTGGGGGGGCGACATTTAAGGAGCAGTACTTC.

The gene calls are TRBV30 and TRBJ1-4, with TRBD1 matching over 9 bases. CDR3 length equals 15 residues. The germline V gene encodes CDR1 GTSNPN and CDR2 SVGIG (reference sequence). The V and J ends lost 2 bases and 8 bases, in that order; junction bases with no gene match: 9. This CDR3 is CAWSRTGGLGEKLFF. The CDR3 coding sequence is TGTGCCTGGAGTAGAACAGGGGGCCTTGGAGAAAAACTGTTTTTT.

V usage is TRBV2 and J usage is TRBJ1-4; TRBD1 is a possible D gene (6 bases). V was pared by 6 bases and J by 7 bases, with 18 bases between. The CDR3 is 15 residues long. Looked up from germline, CDR1 is SNHLY and CDR2 is FYNNEI. CDR3 sequence: CASRLTGMEGEKLFF. The CDR3 DNA is TGTGCCAGCAGACTTACAGGGATGGAGGGTGAAAAACTGTTTTTT.

This clone was picked up a small number of times. The genes are TRBV6-1 and TRBJ2-3, with 8 bases lining up with TRBD2. Per germline, CDR1 MNHNS and CDR2 SASEGT. This CDR3 comprises 13 residues. With 7 bases clipped from V and 3 bases from J, the junction kept 3 bases outside the gene matches. The CDR3 coding sequence is TGTGCCAGCATCGCGGGGGGTACAGATACGCAGTATTTT. Its protein is CASIAGGTDTQYF.